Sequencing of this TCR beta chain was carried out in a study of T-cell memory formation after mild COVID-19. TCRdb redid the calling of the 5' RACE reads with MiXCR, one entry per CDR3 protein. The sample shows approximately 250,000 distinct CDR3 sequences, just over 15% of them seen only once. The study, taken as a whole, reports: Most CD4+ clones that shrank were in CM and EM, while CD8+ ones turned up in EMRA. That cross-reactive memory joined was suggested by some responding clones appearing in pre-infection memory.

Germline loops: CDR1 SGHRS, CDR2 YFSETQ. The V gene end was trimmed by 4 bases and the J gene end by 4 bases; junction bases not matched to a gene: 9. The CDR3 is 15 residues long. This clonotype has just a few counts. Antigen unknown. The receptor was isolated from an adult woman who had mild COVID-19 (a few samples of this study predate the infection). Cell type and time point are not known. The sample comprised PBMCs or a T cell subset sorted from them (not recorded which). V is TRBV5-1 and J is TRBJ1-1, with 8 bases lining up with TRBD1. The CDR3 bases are TGCGCCAGCAGCGTAGAGACAGGGGTGGGCACTGAAGCTTTCTTT. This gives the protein CASSVETGVGTEAFF.